This is a list of T cell receptor beta chains from one sample in a study of cytomegalovirus exposure and HLA in healthy donors. Data came from immunoSEQ multiplex PCR; TCRdb stores just in-frame clones and leaves some out. Of around 130,000 clones listed, approximately 80% are singletons. The source material was PBMCs. Receptors were obtained from a man aged 40-55 years in good health and CMV-seronegative. The conserved cysteine and the conserved F or W are not part of the CDR3 here.

CDR3aa	j_gene	v_gene
ATSRTSRGAGTDTQY	TRBJ2-3	TRBV15
ASSAKTGASDTQY	TRBJ2-3	TRBV7-8
AWSALPPGMDIQY	TRBJ2-4	TRBV30
ASSVGTSWGGELF	TRBJ2-2	TRBV9
ASSGESGRVTKNSQY	TRBJ2-4	TRBV5-6
ASSPRTGLTDTQY	TRBJ2-3	TRBV4-3
ASSRTSTDTQY	TRBJ2-3	TRBV7-8
SAGRESDTQY	TRBJ2-3	TRBV29-1
ASSSSRAGEQY	TRBJ2-7	TRBV6-5
ATRTGSGGELF	TRBJ2-2	TRBV15
ASSFGTNRNTIY	TRBJ1-3	TRBV5-4
ATSRGNRTPQY	TRBJ2-7	TRBV15
ASSPPGTSYEQY	TRBJ2-7	TRBV28
ASSLGQGLLGNTEAF	TRBJ1-1	TRBV11-2
ASSEDSGGSYEQY	TRBJ2-7	TRBV6-1
ASSVGLGGMNEQF	TRBJ2-1	TRBV9
ASSQGGTGLAEAF	TRBJ1-1	TRBV4-1
ASSKDRPYSGNTIY	TRBJ1-3	TRBV18
AWSVFRTGGGETQY	TRBJ2-5	TRBV30
ASSLTINYGYT	TRBJ1-2	TRBV27
ASSAGGRWGYT	TRBJ1-2	TRBV5-4
ASSERLAGGVVSDTQY	TRBJ2-3	TRBV6-1
ASSLDRGGYEQY	TRBJ2-7	TRBV5-4
ASSATASYEQY	TRBJ2-7	TRBV25-1
ASSQESRGRGTDTEAF	TRBJ1-1	TRBV4-3
ASSYQGQANTEAF	TRBJ1-1	TRBV6-6
ASSSGTNNQPQH	TRBJ1-5	TRBV19
ASSPTANGGGYT	TRBJ1-2	TRBV14
ASSSLYGTGERTEAF	TRBJ1-1	TRBV27
ASSVGTSGSYNEQF	TRBJ2-1	TRBV9
ATNPRGSGNQPQH	TRBJ1-5	TRBV19
ASSSLARSSYEQY	TRBJ2-7	TRBV19
ASSLAQGMDEQY	TRBJ2-7	TRBV5-6
ASSPQSNQPQH	TRBJ1-5	TRBV19
ASSWRSSYNEQF	TRBJ2-1	TRBV27
ASSLYSPSGPSYNEQF	TRBJ2-1	TRBV7-6
ANRGAGALNEQF	TRBJ2-1	TRBV6-5
ASSLVAAGYNEQF	TRBJ2-1	TRBV5-1
ASSLQQNEQF	TRBJ2-1	TRBV18
ASSRGTGGLGNQPQH	TRBJ1-5	TRBV7-2
ASSPSYSSDTQY	TRBJ2-3	TRBV7-3
ASSPRTSQGNEQF	TRBJ2-1	TRBV11-1
ASSSPPGQGSSYEQY	TRBJ2-7	TRBV7-9
ASSGGGAGYGYT	TRBJ1-2	TRBV9
ASSSQTGSLF	TRBJ1-4	TRBV4-3
ASSLGGGVTEAF	TRBJ1-1	TRBV7-9
ASSLSLNTEAF	TRBJ1-1	TRBV7-9
ASSRTSLNEQF	TRBJ2-1	TRBV6-5
ASSQVLAFNTGELF	TRBJ2-2	TRBV4-3
ASSLAPGLSEKLF	TRBJ1-4	TRBV5-1
ASSPEGAKRGTEAF	TRBJ1-1	TRBV5-1
ASSIRGAGYTEAF	TRBJ1-1	TRBV19
ASSPTVNTEAF	TRBJ1-1	TRBV6-6